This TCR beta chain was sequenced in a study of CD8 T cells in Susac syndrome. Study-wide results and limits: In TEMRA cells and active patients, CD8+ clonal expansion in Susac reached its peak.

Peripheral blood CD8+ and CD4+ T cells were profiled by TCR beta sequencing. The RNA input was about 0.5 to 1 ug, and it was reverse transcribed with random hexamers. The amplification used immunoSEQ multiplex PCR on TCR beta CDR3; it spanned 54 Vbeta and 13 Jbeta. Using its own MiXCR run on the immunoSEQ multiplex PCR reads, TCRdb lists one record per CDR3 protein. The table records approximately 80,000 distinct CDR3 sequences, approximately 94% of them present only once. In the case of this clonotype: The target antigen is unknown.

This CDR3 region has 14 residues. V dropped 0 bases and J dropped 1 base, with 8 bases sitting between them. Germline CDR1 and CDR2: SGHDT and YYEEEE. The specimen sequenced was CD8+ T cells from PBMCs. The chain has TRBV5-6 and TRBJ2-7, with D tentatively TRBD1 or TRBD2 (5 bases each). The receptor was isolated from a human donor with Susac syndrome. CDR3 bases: TGTGCCAGCAGCTTGGGATGGGGGTCCTACGAGCAGTACTTC. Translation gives CASSLGWGSYEQYF.